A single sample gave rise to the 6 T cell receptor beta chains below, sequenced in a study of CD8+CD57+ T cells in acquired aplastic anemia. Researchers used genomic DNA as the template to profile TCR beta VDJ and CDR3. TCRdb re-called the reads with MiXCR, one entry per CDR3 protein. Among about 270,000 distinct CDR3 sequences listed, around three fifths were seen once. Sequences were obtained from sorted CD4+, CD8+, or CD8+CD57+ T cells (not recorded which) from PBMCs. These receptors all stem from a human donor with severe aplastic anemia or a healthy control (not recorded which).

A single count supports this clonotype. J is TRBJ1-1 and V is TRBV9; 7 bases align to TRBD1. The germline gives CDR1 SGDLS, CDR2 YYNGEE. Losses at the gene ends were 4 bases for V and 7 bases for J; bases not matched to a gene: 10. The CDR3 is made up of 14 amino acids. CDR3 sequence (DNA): TGTGCCAGCAGCCTGGCAGGGGGAACGAGTGAAGCTTTCTTT. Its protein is CASSLAGGTSEAFF.

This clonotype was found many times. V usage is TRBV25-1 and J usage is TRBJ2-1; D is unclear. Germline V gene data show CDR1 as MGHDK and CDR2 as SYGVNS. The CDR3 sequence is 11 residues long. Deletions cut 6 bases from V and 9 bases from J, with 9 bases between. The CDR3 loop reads CASRDIVEQFF. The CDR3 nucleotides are TGTGCCAGCAGAGACATCGTTGAGCAGTTCTTC.

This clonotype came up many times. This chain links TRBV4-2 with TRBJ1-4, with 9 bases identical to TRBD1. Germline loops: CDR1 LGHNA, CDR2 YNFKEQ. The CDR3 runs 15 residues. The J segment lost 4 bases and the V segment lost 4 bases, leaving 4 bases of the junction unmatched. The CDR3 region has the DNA TGTGCCAGCAGCCCCGGGGACAGGGATAATGAAAAACTGTTTTTT. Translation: CASSPGDRDNEKLFF.

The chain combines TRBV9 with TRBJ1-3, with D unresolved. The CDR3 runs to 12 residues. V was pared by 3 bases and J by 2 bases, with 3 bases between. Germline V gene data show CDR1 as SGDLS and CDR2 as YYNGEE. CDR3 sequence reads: CASSGAGNTIYF. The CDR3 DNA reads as TGTGCCAGCAGCGGAGCTGGAAACACCATATATTTT. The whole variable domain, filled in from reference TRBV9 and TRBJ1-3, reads DSGVTQTPKHLITATGQRVTLRCSPRSGDLSVYWYQQSLDQGLQFLIQYYNGEERAKGNILERFSAQQFPDLHSELNLSSLELGDSALYFCASSGAGNTIYFGEGSWLTVV.

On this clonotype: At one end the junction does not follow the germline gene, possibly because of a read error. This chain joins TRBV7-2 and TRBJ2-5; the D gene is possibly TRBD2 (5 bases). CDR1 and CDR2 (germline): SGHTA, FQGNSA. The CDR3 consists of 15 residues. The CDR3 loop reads CSSSLVRGRGETQYF. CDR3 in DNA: TGTTCCAGCAGCTTAGTCCGAGGGCGCGGAGAGACCCAGTACTTC.

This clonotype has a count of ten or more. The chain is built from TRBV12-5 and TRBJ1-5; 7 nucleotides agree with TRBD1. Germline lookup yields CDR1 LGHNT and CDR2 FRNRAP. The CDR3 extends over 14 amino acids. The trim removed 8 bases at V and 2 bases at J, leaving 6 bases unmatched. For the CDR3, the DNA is TGTGCTAGTACCCCAGGGGGAGGCAATCAGCCCCAGCATTTT. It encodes CASTPGGGNQPQHF.